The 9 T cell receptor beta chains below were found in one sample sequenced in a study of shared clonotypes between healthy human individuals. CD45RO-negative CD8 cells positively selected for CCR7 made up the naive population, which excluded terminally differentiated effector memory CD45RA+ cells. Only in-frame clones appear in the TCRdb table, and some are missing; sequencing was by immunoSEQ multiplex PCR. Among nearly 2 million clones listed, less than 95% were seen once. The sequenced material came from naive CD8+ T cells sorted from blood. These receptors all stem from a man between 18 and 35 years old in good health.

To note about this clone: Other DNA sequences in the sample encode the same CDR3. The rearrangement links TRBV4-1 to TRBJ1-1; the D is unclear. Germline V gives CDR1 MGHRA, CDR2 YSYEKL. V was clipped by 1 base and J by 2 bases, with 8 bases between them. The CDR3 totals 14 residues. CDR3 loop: CASSQVGVNTEAFF. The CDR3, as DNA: TGCGCCAGCAGCCAAGTCGGGGTAAACACTGAAGCTTTCTTT.

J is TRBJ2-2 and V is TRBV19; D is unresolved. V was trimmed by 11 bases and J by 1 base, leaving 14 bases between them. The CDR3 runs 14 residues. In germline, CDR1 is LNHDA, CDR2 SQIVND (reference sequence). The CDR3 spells CASMTGLNTGELFF. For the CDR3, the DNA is TGTGCCTCCATGACGGGCTTGAACACCGGGGAGCTGTTTTTT.

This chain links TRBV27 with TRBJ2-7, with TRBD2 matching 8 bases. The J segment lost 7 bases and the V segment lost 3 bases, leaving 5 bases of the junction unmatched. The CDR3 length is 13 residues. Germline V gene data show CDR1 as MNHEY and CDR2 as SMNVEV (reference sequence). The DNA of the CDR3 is TGTGCCAGCAGTTTCAACTTAGCGGGGGAGCAGTACTTC. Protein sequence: CASSFNLAGEQYF.

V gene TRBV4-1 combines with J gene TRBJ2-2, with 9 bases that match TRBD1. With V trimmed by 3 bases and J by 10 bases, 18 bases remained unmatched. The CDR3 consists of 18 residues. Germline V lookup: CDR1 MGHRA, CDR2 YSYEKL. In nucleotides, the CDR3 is TGCGCCAGCAGCCAGGGAGGGGGGACAGGGCCTTCACCGGAGGAGCTGTTTTTT. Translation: CASSQGGGTGPSPEELFF.

CDR3 bases: TGTGCCAGCAGTCTCGGGACGGATGCTCTCTCTGAAGCTTTCTTT. Translated, it gives CASSLGTDALSEAFF. This chain joins TRBV27 and TRBJ1-1; TRBD1 might be the D (5 bases). Looked up from germline, CDR1 is MNHEY and CDR2 is SMNVEV (reference sequence). The V gene lost 5 bases and the J gene lost 6 bases, with 19 bases spanning the gap. The CDR3 has 15 amino acids.

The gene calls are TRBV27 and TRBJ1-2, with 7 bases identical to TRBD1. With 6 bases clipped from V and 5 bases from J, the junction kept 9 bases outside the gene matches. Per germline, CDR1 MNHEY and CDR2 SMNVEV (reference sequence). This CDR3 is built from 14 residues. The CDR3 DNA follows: TGTGCCAGCAGCTTCGACAGGGTGGGGTATGGCTACACCTTC. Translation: CASSFDRVGYGYTF.

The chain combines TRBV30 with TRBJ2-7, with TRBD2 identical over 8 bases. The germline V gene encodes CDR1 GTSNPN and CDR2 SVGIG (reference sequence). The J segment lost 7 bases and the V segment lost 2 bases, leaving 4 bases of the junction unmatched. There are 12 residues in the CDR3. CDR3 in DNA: TGTGCCTGGAGTCTAGTAGCGGGAGAGCAGTACTTC. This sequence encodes CAWSLVAGEQYF.

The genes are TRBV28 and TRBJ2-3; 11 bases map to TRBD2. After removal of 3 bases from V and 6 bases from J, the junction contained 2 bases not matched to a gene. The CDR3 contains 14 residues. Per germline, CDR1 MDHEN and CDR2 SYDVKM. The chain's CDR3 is CASSFSSGGDTQYF. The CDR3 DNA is TGTGCCAGCAGTTTCTCTAGCGGGGGGGATACGCAGTATTTT.

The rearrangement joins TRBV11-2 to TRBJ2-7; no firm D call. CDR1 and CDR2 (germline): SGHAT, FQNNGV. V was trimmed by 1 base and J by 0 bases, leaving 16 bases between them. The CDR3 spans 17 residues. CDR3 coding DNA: TGTGCCAGCAGCTTAGCCTCTTGGAGTGCGGACTCCTACGAGCAGTACTTC. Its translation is CASSLASWSADSYEQYF.